This T cell receptor (beta chain) was captured by sequencing in a study of T-cell reconstitution after alpha-beta-depleted transplantation in children. This sample's TCRbeta library carried unique molecular identifier barcodes. MiXCR, run by TCRdb on the PCR reads, gives a single entry per CDR3 protein. The table shows approximately 110,000 distinct CDR3 sequences, with roughly 23% occurring only once. With 7 bases removed from V and 10 bases from J, the gap between germline ends came to 11 bases. CDR1 is SEHNR, CDR2 FQNEAQ, per germline (reference sequence). The CDR3 has 12 residues. The chain carries TRBV7-9 and TRBJ1-6, with D hard to call. The clonotype comes from a male patient between 2 and 10 years old who had a stem cell transplant for chronic granulomatous disease, so the T cells may come from the graft donor. The sequencing used PBMCs, mostly from graft donor cells, collected 180 days after TCRalphabeta/CD19-depleted stem cell transplant. CDR3 nucleotides: TGTGCCAGCACCACCTCGGTATCACCCCTCCACTTT. Residues: CASTTSVSPLHF.